One sample yielded the 5 T cell receptor beta chains listed below, sequenced in a study of OX40 agonist ivuxolimab in advanced cancers. The library was prepared using the immunoSEQ multiplex PCR assay. The clones in this table, taken by TCRdb from immuneACCESS, are in-frame only. Not every clone is retained; where verified, under half of the shortfall comes from an unresolved V gene, and the cause of the rest is unknown. A total of some 100,000 clones appear in this sample, approximately 94% of them only once. Of the sample, about 2.6% is held by the ten largest clones. This specimen was CD4+ or CD8+ T cells sorted from blood, taken in a trial of the OX40 agonist ivuxolimab. These receptors all come from an adult with an advanced solid tumor such as melanoma, head and neck, liver or kidney cancer.

A single count supports this clone. The V call is TRBV19, the J call TRBJ2-1; D may correspond to TRBD1 or TRBD2 (6 bases each). Trimming shortened V by 10 bases and J by 0 bases, and 19 bases separated the two germline ends. The CDR3 covers 16 residues. The V gene's germline CDR1 is LNHDA and CDR2 SQIVND (reference sequence). The CDR3, as DNA: TGTGCCACTTTTAACAGGGCGGGATCCTCCTACAATGAGCAGTTCTTC. Its protein product is CATFNRAGSSYNEQFF.

The V and J genes are TRBV5-1 and TRBJ2-3, with D perhaps matching TRBD1 or TRBD2 (6 bases each). CDR3 size: 16 residues. Germline values: CDR1 SGHRS, CDR2 YFSETQ. V was shortened by 4 bases and J by 1 base, with 16 bases between the two germline ends. CDR3 sequence (DNA): TGCGCCAGCAGCAATAGAAACAGGGAGGGCACAGATACGCAGTATTTT. Protein: CASSNRNREGTDTQYF.

Written as DNA, the CDR3 is TGTGCCAGCAGCAAAGAGGTTTATGGGGGGGACACTTGGAGCGAGCAGTACTTC. Translated, it gives CASSKEVYGGDTWSEQYF. The rearrangement joins TRBV21-1 to TRBJ2-5; the table names TRBD2, a call not compared with the DNA. The J call may be faulty, since TRBJ2-7 better matches the DNA end. TRBV21-1 is a known pseudogene. The CDR3 sequence is 18 residues long.

The chain is built from TRBV2 and TRBJ2-3; D might be TRBD2 (5 bases). The CDR3 extends over 10 amino acids. V was cut by 7 bases and J by 9 bases, with 8 bases left in between. Germline V gene lookup returns CDR1 SNHLY and CDR2 FYNNEI. For the CDR3, the DNA is TGTGCCAGCATGTCGGGAACGCAGTATTTT. This encodes CASMSGTQYF.

V usage is TRBV4-2 and J usage is TRBJ2-4, with 8 bases fitting TRBD1. The germline gives CDR1 LGHNA, CDR2 YNFKEQ. V lost 2 bases and J lost 0; bases outside the gene matches: 9. This CDR3 comprises 18 residues. CDR3 sequence (DNA): TGTGCCAGCAGCCAATCTGGCGGGACAGGAGGAGCCAAAAACATTCAGTACTTC. As protein: CASSQSGGTGGAKNIQYF.